The text below deals with one T cell receptor (beta chain). The assay was immunoSEQ multiplex PCR, and TCRdb's table has in-frame clones only and misses some. In the table there are about 1.5 million clones, 95% to 97% of which are singletons. CDR1 is SGHRS and CDR2 is YFSETQ in the germline V gene. The CDR3 is made up of 17 amino acids. V trimming: 3 bases; J trimming: 3 bases; junction bases outside the gene matches: 13. This entry belongs to a study of shared clonotypes between healthy human individuals. The study drew its donors from healthy HIV-negative adults without recent acute infections or vaccinations. Memory CD4+ cells were the fraction left after CD45RA+ naive selection.

The J gene is TRBJ2-7, the V gene TRBV5-1, with 9 bases that match TRBD2. The receptor comes from a man between 25 and 39 years old in good health. The sample comprised naive CD4+ T cells sorted from blood. The subset here: CD45RA+ positively selected. The CDR3 DNA is TGCGCCAGCAGCTACATACCCCCCAGCGGGAGGATCTACGAGCAGTACTTC. This gives the protein CASSYIPPSGRIYEQYF.